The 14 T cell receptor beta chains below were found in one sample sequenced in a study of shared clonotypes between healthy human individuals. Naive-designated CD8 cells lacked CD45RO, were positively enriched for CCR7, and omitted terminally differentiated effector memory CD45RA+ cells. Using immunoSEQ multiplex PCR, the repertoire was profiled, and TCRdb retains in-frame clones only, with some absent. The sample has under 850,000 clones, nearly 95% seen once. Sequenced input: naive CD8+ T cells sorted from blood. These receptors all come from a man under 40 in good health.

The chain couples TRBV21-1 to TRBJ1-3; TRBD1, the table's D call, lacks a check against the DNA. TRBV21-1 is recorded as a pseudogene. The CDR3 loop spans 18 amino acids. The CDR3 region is CASSKGKDRLVSGNTIYF. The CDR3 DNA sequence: TGTGCCAGCAGCAAAGGGAAGGACAGGCTCGTCTCTGGAAACACCATATATTTT.

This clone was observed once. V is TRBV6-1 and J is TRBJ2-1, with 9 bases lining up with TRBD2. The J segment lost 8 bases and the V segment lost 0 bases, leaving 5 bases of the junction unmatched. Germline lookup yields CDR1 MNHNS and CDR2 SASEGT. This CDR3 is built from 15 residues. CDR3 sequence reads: CASSEAAGGLYEQFF. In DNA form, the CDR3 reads TGTGCCAGCAGTGAAGCGGCGGGAGGGCTCTATGAGCAGTTCTTC.

CDR3 protein: CASSLRQGINNEQFF. In nucleotides, the CDR3 is TGTGCCAGCAGCTTAAGACAGGGTATAAACAATGAGCAGTTCTTC. The V call is TRBV7-6, the J call TRBJ2-1; the match to TRBD1 covers 7 bases. Germline V CDR1 and CDR2: SGHVS, FNYEAQ. V gave up 2 bases and J gave up 5 bases; unmatched junction bases: 6. The CDR3 runs 15 residues.

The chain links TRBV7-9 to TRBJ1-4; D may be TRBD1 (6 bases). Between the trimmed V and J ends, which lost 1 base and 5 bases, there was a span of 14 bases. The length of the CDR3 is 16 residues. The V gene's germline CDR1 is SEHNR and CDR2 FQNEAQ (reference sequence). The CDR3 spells CASSLGETGINEKLFF. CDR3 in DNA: TGTGCCAGCAGCTTAGGGGAGACAGGAATAAATGAAAAACTGTTTTTT.

CDR3 residues: CASQPVEGGPTGANVLTF. The CDR3 bases are TGTGCCAGCCAACCCGTTGAAGGGGGCCCAACTGGGGCCAACGTCCTGACTTTC. The chain employs TRBV28 and TRBJ2-6; 7 bases line up with TRBD1. J gave up 2 bases and V 8 bases, and 15 bases lay outside the gene matches. Germline CDR1 reads MDHEN; CDR2 reads SYDVKM. This CDR3 spans 18 amino acids.

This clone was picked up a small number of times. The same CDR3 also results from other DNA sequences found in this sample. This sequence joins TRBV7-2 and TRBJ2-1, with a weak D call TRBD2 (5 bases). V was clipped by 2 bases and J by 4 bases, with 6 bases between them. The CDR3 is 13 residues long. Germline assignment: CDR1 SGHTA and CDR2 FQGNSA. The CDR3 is CASSLTGYNEQFF. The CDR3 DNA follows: TGTGCCAGCAGCTTAACGGGGTACAATGAGCAGTTCTTC.

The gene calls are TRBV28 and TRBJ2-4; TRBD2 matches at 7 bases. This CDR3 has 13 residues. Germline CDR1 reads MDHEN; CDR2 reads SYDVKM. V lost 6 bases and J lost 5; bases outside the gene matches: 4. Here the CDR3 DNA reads TGTGCCAGCAGCCTTGGGGGGGAAAACATTCAGTACTTC. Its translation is CASSLGGENIQYF.

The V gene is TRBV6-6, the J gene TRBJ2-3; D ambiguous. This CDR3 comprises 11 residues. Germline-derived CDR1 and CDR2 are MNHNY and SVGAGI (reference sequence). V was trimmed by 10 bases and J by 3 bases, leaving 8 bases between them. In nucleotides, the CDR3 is TGTGCCACCGAACGGACAGATACGCAGTATTTT. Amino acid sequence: CATERTDTQYF.

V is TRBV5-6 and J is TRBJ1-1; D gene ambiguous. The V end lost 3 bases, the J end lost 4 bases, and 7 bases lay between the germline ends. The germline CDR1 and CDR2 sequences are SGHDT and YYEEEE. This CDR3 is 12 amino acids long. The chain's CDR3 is CASSYLTTEAFF. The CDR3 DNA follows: TGTGCCAGCAGCTACTTGACCACTGAAGCTTTCTTT.

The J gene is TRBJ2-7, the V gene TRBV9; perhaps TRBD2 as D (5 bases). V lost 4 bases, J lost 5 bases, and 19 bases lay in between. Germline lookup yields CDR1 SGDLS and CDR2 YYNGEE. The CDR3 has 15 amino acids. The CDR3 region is CASSPPPGSRNEQYF. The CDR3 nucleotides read TGTGCCAGCAGCCCCCCCCCGGGGAGTCGGAACGAGCAGTACTTC.

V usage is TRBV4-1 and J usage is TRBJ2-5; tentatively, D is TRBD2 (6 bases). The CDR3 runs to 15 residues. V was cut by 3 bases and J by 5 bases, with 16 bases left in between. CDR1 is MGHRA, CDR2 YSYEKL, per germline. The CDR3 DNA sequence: TGCGCCAGCAGCCAGGTCGGGGGAGGCGCGGAGACCCAGTACTTC. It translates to CASSQVGGGAETQYF.

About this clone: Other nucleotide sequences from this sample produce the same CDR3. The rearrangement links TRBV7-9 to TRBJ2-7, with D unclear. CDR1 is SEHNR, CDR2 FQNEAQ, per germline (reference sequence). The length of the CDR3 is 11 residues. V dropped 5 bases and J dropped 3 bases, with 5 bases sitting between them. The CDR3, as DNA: TGTGCCAGCAGCCCTGACTACGAGCAGTACTTC. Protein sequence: CASSPDYEQYF. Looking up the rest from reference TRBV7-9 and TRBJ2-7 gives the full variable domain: DTGVSQNPRHKITKRGQNVTFRCDPISEHNRLYWYRQTLGQGPEFLTYFQNEAQLEKSRLLSDRFSAERPKGSFSTLEIQRTEQGDSAMYLCASSPDYEQYFGPGTRLTVT.

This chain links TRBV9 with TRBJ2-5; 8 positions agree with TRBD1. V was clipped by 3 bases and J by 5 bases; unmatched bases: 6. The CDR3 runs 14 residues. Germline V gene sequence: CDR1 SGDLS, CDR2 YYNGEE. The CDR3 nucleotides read TGTGCCAGCAGCGACGACAGGGGTAGGGAGACCCAGTACTTC. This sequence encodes CASSDDRGRETQYF. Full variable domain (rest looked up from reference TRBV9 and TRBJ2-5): DSGVTQTPKHLITATGQRVTLRCSPRSGDLSVYWYQQSLDQGLQFLIQYYNGEERAKGNILERFSAQQFPDLHSELNLSSLELGDSALYFCASSDDRGRETQYFGPGTRLLVL.

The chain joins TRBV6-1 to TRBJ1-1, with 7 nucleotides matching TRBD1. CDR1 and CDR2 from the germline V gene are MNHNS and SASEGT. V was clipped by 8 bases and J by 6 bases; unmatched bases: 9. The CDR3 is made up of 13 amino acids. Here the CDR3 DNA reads TGTGCCAGCGAGGGACAGACGAGGGCTGAAGCTTTCTTT. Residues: CASEGQTRAEAFF.